This TCR beta chain derives from a study of blood T cell repertoires in COVID-19 (dated by TCRdb to between 2020 and 2021). Turning to the overall study: Samples from collaborators originated in the United States, Italy and Spain and spanned both the acute and convalescent phases of COVID-19. The prospective study material was composed of cDNA or gDNA derived from T cells, B-cell-depleted T cells, or PBMCs. Deeply sampled blood TCRbeta repertoires from subjects exposed to, actively infected with, or recovered from COVID-19 were included in the dataset. The repertoires were released in a freely available public database meant as a resource for research on the immune response to SARS-CoV-2. Samples came from the ongoing ImmuneRACE study (first 160 participants) plus 1,254 subjects from 6 global collaborators. Sample metadata almost always included a de-identified subject ID, COVID-19 status, age in years and sex. HLA class I and class II types, where available, came from metadata supplied by the sample provider rather than from assay-based typing.

Points on this clone: The antigen this receptor binds is unknown. No much larger clone is present one base from it, and per-base qualities are unavailable.

The immunoSEQ Assay, a bias-controlled multiplex PCR, was used to amplify TCRbeta CDR3 regions from genomic DNA. The paper's processing steps were these. The number of nucleated cells in each sample was estimated by amplification of reference gene primers within the assay. To quantify the absolute abundance of each unique TCRbeta CDR3 rearrangement, sequence reads were collapsed and filtered. For each sample, productive Simpson clonality was calculated by taking the square root of Simpson's diversity index across productive rearrangements. TCRdb holds this immuneACCESS table with in-frame rearrangements only. Some clones are missing; in checked studies, unresolved V genes explain under half, and the rest has no known cause. That table supplies the V and J calls and clone size; D and trimming were determined from the DNA. The sample data list 140,000 to 150,000 clones, and less than 90% of these were observed just once. Of the sample, roughly 5.7% falls within the top ten clones.

Participants in the prospective study were enrolled through a virtual design, were aged roughly 18 to 100 years, and lived in approximately 25 United States geographic areas. In the prospective study, participants were assigned to cohorts based on the clinical history participants reported in a screening survey and a study questionnaire. Exposed participants had been in contact, within 2 weeks of entering the study, with a person who had a PCR-confirmed or clinician-diagnosed case of COVID-19. Each participant in the prospective study had whole blood, serum and a nasopharyngeal or oropharyngeal swab collected by mobile phlebotomists. Prospective study participants could optionally give additional blood draws and questionnaires over an approximately 2-month period. Prospective study blood samples were shipped either frozen or at room temperature before DNA extraction. Overall study results and their limits: The quantity of clinical and demographic metadata differed by source and by participant and was supplied without curation.

Taken from the germline V gene (reference sequence), the CDR1 and CDR2 loops are MNHNY and SVGAGI. The CDR3 has 14 amino acids, counting the end cysteine and phenylalanine. Of the read, only the CDR3 DNA is kept; its 42 bases are in frame from base 1. The junction carries 12 bases between V and J, which are trimmed by 4 bases and 2 bases respectively. Sample: PBMCs or T cells enriched from blood (not recorded which). The chain joins TRBV6-6 to TRBJ2-7, and perhaps TRBD1 as D gene, on 5 matching bases. The sequence was collected from a woman in her forties or fifties who had been exposed to COVID-19. CDR3 protein: CASSSRTRTYEQYF. The nucleotide sequence reads as follows: TGTGCCAGCAGTTCGAGGACACGGACCTACGAGCAGTACTTC.